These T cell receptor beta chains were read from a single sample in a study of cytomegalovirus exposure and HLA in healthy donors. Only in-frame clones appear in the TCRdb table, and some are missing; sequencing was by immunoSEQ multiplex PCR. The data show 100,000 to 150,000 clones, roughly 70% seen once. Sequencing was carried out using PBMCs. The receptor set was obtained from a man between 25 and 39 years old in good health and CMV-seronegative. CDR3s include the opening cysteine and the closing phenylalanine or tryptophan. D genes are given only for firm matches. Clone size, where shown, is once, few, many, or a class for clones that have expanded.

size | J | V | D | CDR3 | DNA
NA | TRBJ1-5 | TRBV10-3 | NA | CAISESGRADQPQHF | TGTGCCATCAGTGAGTCGGGGAGGGCGGATCAGCCCCAGCATTTT
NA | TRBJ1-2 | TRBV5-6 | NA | CASSQTDYGYTF | TGTGCCAGCAGCCAGACAGACTATGGCTACACCTTC
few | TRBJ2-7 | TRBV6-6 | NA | CASSTSRDWRYEQYF | TGTGCCAGCAGTACGTCCCGGGACTGGCGCTACGAGCAGTACTTC
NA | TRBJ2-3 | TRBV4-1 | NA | CASSQDRRWTGGGTDTQYF | TGCGCCAGCAGCCAAGATCGGCGTTGGACGGGCGGGGGCACAGATACGCAGTATTTT
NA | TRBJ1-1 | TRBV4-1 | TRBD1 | CASSHSLGGTGGNTEAFF | TGCGCCAGCAGCCACTCCCTAGGTGGGACAGGGGGGAACACTGAAGCTTTCTTT
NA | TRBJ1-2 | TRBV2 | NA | CASSPEVDRMDGYTF | TGTGCCAGCAGTCCGGAAGTAGACAGAATGGATGGCTACACCTTC
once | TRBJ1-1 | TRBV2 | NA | CASSQIGAEAFF | TGTGCCAGCAGTCAGATCGGGGCTGAAGCTTTCTTT
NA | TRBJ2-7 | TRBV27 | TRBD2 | CASVNGLAPYEQYF | TGTGCCAGCGTAAACGGACTAGCCCCCTACGAGCAGTACTTC
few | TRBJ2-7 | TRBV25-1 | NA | CASSPAGIYYEQYF | TGTGCCAGCTCCCCGGCAGGAATCTACTACGAGCAGTACTTC
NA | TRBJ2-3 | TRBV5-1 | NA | CASSVGASTDTQYF | TGCGCCAGCAGCGTTGGGGCTAGCACAGATACGCAGTATTTT
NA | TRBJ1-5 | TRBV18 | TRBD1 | CASSSLDRGGWSNQPQHF | TGTGCCAGCTCATCTCTCGACAGGGGGGGATGGAGCAATCAGCCCCAGCATTTT